The T cell receptor beta chain described here comes from a study of low-dose radiotherapy and immunotherapy resistance in tumors. Study-level information: Every two weeks, cyclophosphamide 200 mg/m2 was infused one day before radiation plus immunotherapy.

Documented time point: after trial treatment. Treatment reported: LDRT plus nivolumab, ipilimumab, low-dose cyclophosphamide and aspirin (RACIN trial). Covering alpha and beta chains, TRAV- and TRBV-specific primers were used for the first-strand cDNA. TCRs underwent around 18 PCR cycles of amplification with a constant-region primer and V-primer adapter. One entry per CDR3 protein, called by TCRdb with MiXCR from the reads. Of under 70,000 distinct CDR3 sequences in the sample, around a quarter were seen once. Germline V gene sequence: CDR1 SNHLY, CDR2 FYNNEI. V was clipped by 1 base and J by 2 bases, with 9 bases between them. The CDR3 runs 15 residues.

V usage is TRBV2 and J usage is TRBJ1-3; D is unresolved. Sequenced material: PBMCs, taken after low-dose radiotherapy plus immunotherapy. The TCR was taken from a male donor with prostate cancer. The CDR3 here is CASSEVQTTGNTIYF. CDR3 nucleotides: TGTGCCAGCAGTGAAGTACAGACAACTGGAAACACCATATATTTT.